The 3 T cell receptor beta chains listed next were all sequenced from one sample in a study of blood T cell repertoires in COVID-19. Clones were sequenced by immunoSEQ multiplex PCR, and TCRdb holds only the in-frame ones, with some missing. The repertoire consists of 100,000 to 150,000 clones, with less than 85% occurring once and the leading ten covering about 18%. The sequenced sample was peripheral blood. All receptors come from an elderly woman with acute or convalescent COVID-19.

This clone was counted only a few times. The V and J genes are TRBV13 and TRBJ2-7; TRBD2 agrees at 9 bases. CDR1 is PRHDT and CDR2 is FYEKMQ in the germline V gene (reference sequence). The CDR3 sequence is 16 residues long. After removal of 2 bases from V and 3 bases from J, the junction contained 8 bases not matched to a gene. CDR3 sequence reads: CASSLKAGGPGYEQYF. CDR3 nucleotide sequence: TGTGCCAGCAGCTTAAAGGCGGGGGGGCCGGGCTACGAGCAGTACTTC.

This chain connects TRBV6-5 to TRBJ2-7; the D gene is possibly TRBD2 (5 bases). The V gene lost 2 bases and the J gene lost 6 bases, with 11 bases spanning the gap. Looked up from germline, CDR1 is MNHEY and CDR2 is SVGAGI. There are 13 residues in the CDR3. CDR3 residues: CASSYGLASEQYF. The CDR3, as DNA: TGTGCCAGCAGTTACGGGCTAGCTTCCGAGCAGTACTTC.

The chain uses TRBV10-3 and TRBJ2-5; 10 nucleotides match TRBD2. Looked up from germline, CDR1 is ENHRY and CDR2 is SYGVKD. The CDR3 runs 16 residues. V lost 2 bases, J lost 1 base, and 4 bases stayed unmatched. CDR3 sequence reads: CAISEGIAGGQETQYF. The CDR3 DNA reads TGTGCCATCAGTGAGGGGATAGCGGGGGGCCAAGAGACCCAGTACTTC.